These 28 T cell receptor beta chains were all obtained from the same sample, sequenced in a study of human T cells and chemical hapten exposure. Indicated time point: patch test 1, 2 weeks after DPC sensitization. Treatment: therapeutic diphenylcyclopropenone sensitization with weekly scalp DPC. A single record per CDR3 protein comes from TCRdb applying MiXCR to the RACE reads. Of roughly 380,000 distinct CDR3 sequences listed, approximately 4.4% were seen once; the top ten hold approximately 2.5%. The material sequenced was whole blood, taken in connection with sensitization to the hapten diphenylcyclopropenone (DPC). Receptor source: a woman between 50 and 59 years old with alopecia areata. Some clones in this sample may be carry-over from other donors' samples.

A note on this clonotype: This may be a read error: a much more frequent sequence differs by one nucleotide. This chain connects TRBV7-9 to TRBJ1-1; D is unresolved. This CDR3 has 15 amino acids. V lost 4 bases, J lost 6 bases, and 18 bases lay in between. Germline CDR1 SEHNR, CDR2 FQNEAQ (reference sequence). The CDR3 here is CASSSARSEGSEAFF. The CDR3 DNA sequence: TGTGCCAGCAGCTCCGCCAGGAGTGAAGGGTCTGAAGCTTTCTTT.

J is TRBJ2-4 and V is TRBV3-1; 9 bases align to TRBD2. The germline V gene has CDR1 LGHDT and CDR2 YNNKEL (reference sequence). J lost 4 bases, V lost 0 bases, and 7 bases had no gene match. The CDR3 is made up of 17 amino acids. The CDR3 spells CASSQDSRLAAKNIQYF. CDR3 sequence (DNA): TGTGCCAGCAGCCAAGATTCCCGACTAGCGGCTAAAAACATTCAGTACTTC. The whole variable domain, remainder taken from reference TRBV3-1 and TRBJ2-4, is DTAVSQTPKYLVTQMGNDKSIKCEQNLGHDTMYWYKQDSKKFLKIMFSYNNKELIINETVPNRFSPKSPDKAHLNLHINSLELGDSAVYFCASSQDSRLAAKNIQYFGAGTRLSVL.

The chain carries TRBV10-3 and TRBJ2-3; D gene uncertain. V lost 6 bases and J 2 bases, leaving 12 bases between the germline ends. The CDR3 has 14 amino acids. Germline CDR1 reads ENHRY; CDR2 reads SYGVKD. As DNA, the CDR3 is TGTGCCATCAGACCGGTAGGGCCCACAGATACGCAGTATTTT. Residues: CAIRPVGPTDTQYF.

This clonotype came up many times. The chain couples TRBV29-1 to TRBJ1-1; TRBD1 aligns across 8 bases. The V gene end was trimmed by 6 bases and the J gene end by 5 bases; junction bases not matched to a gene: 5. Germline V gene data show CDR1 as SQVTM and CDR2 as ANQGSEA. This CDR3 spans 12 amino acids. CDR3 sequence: CSVETGATEAFF. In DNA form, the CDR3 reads TGCAGCGTAGAGACAGGGGCTACTGAAGCTTTCTTT.

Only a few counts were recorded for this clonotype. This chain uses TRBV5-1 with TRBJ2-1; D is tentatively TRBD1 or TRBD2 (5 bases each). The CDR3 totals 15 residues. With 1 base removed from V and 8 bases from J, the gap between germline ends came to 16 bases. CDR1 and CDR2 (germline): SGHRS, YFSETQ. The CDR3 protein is CASSLQGATRDEQFF. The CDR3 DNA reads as TGCGCCAGCAGCTTGCAAGGGGCAACGAGGGATGAGCAGTTCTTC.

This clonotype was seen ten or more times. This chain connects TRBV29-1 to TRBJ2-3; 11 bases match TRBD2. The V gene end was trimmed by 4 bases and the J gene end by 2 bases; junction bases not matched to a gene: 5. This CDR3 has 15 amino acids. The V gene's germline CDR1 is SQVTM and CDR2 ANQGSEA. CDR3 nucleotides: TGCAGCGTTGGGCTAGCGGGAGGTACCACAGATACGCAGTATTTT. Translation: CSVGLAGGTTDTQYF.

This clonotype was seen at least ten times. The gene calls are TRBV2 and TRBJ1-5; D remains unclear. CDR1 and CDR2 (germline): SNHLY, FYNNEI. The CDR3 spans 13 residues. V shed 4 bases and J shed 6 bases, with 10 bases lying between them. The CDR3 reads CASSVESSQPQHF. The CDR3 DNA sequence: TGTGCCAGCAGTGTAGAGTCCAGTCAGCCCCAGCATTTT.

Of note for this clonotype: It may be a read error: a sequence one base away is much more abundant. CDR3 loop: CASSRISGTVKGDEQFF. CDR3 DNA: TGTGCCAGCAGTAGAATTTCCGGGACAGTGAAGGGGGATGAGCAGTTCTTC. The genes are TRBV6-5 and TRBJ2-1; 7 bases align to TRBD1. Germline loops: CDR1 MNHEY, CDR2 SVGAGI. Unmatched junction bases numbered 18, after V lost 5 bases and J lost 8 bases. The CDR3 covers 17 residues.

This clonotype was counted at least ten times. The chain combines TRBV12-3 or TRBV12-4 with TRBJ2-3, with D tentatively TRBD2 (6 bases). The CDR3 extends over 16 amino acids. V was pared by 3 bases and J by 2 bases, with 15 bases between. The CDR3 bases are TGTGCCAGCAGTTTGAGACTCGGGGGAGACACAGATACGCAGTATTTT. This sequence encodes CASSLRLGGDTDTQYF.

The CDR3 here is CSARGGGPPPDTQYF. Written as DNA, the CDR3 is TGCAGTGCTAGGGGAGGGGGCCCCCCCCCAGATACGCAGTATTTT. V gene TRBV20-1 combines with J gene TRBJ2-3; D possibly uses TRBD1 or TRBD2 (7 bases each). Germline V gene lookup returns CDR1 DFQATT and CDR2 SNEGSKA (reference sequence). The CDR3 contains 15 residues. V shed 3 bases and J shed 4 bases, with 17 bases lying between them.

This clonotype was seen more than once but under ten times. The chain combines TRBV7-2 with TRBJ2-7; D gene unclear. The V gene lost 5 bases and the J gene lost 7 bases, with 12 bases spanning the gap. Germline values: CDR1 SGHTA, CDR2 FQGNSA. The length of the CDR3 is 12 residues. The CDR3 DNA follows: TGTGCCAGCAGCCAGCCCAACTTGGAGCAGTACTTC. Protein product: CASSQPNLEQYF.

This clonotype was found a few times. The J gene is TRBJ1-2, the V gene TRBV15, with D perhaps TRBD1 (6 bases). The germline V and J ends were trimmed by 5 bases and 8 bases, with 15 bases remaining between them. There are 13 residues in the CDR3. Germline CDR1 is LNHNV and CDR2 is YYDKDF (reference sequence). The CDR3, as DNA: TGTGCCACCAGCCGGAGGGGGGTTGGCGGCTACACCTTC. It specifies CATSRRGVGGYTF.

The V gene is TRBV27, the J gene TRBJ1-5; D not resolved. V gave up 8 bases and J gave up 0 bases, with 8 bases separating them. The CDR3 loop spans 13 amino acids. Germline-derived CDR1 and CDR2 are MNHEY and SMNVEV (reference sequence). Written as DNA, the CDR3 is TGTGCCAGCGCCCCTTATAGCAATCAGCCCCAGCATTTT. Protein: CASAPYSNQPQHF.

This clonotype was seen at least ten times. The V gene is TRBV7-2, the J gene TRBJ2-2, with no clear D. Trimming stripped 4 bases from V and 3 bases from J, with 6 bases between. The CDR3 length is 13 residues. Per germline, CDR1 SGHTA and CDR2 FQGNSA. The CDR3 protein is CASSYFDTGELFF. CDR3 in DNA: TGTGCCAGCAGCTACTTTGACACCGGGGAGCTGTTTTTT.

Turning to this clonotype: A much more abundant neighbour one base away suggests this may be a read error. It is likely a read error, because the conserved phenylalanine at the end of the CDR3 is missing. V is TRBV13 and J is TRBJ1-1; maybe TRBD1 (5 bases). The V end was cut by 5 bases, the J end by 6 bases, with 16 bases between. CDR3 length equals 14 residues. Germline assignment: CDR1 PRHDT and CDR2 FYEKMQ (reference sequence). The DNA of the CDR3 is TGTGCCAGCAGCCCTCAGGGTAGAACCTCTGAAGCTTTCCTT. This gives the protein CASSPQGRTSEAFL.

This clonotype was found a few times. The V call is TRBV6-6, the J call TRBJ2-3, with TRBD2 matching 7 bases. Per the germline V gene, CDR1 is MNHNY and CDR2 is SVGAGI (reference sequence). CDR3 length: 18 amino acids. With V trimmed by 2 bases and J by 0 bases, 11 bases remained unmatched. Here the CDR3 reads CASSYPGTISSSTDTQYF. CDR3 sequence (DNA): TGTGCCAGCAGTTACCCGGGGACTATTTCCTCTAGCACAGATACGCAGTATTTT.

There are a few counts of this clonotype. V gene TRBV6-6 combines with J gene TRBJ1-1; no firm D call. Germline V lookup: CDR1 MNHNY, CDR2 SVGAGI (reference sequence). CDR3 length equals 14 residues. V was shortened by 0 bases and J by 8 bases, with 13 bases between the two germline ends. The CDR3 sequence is CASSYSGRSGEAFF. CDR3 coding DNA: TGTGCCAGCAGTTACTCAGGCAGGTCGGGAGAAGCTTTCTTT.

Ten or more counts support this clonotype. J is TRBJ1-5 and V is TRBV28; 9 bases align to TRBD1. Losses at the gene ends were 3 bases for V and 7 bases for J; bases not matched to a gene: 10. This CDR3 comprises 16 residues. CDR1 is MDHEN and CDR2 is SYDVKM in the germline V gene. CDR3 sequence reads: CASSLNGGTGRQPQHF. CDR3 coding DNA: TGTGCCAGCAGTTTGAATGGGGGGACAGGGAGGCAGCCCCAGCATTTT.

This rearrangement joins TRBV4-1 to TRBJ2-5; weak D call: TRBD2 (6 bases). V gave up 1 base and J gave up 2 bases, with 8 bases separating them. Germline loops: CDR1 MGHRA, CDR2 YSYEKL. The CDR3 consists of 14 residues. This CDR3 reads CASSQGDSQETQYF. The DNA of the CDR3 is TGCGCCAGCAGCCAAGGGGACTCTCAAGAGACCCAGTACTTC.

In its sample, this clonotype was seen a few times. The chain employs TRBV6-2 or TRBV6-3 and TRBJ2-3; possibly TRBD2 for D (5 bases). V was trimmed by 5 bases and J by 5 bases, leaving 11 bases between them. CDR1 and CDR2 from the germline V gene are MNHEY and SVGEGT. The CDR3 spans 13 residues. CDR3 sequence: CASSRAEGDTQYF. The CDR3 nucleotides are TGTGCCAGCAGTCGGGCTGAGGGAGATACGCAGTATTTT.

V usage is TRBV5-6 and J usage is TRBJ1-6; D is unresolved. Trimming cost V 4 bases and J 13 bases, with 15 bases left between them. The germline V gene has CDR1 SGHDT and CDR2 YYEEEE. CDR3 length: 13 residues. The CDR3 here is CASSTGPPDPLHF. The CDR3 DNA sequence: TGTGCCAGCAGCACCGGGCCTCCGGATCCCCTCCACTTT. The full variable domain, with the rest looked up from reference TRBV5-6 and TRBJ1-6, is DAGVTQSPTHLIKTRGQQVTLRCSPKSGHDTVSWYQQALGQGPQFIFQYYEEEERQRGNFPDRFSGHQFPNYSSELNVNALLLGDSALYLCASSTGPPDPLHFGNGTRLTVT.

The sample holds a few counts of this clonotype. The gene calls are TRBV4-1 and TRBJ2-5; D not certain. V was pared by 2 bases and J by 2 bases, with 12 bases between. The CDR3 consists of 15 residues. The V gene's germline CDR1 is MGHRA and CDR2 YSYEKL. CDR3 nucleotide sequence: TGCGCCAGCAGCCAATTAATTACTACACAAGAGACCCAGTACTTC. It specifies CASSQLITTQETQYF.

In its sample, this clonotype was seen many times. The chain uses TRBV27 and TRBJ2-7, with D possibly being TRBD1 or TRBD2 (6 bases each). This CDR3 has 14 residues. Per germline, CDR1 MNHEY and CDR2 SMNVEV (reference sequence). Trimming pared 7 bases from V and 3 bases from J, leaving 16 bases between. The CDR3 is CASNSGGTYYEQYF. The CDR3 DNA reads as TGTGCCAGCAATTCCGGCGGGACATACTACGAGCAGTACTTC.

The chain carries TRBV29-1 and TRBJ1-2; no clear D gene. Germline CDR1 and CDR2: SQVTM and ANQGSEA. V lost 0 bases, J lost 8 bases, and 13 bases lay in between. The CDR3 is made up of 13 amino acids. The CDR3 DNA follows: TGCAGCGTTGAAGATCTCCCGGGGAAGGGCTACACCTTC. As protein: CSVEDLPGKGYTF.

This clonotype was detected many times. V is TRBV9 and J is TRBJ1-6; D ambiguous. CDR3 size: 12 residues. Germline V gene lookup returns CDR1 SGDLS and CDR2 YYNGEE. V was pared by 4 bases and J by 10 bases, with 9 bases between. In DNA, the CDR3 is TGTGCCAGCAGCCATCGAGACTCACCCCTCCACTTT. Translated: CASSHRDSPLHF.

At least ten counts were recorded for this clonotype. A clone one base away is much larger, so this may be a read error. DNA of the CDR3: TGTGCCAGCAGCTTAGGGGGACAGATGAACACTGAAGCTTTCTTT. Its translation is CASSLGGQMNTEAFF. This rearrangement joins TRBV7-3 to TRBJ1-1; 7 bases are a match to TRBD1. The CDR3 loop spans 15 amino acids. After removal of 2 bases from V and 0 bases from J, the junction contained 3 bases not matched to a gene. Germline V CDR1 and CDR2: SGHTA, FQGTGA.

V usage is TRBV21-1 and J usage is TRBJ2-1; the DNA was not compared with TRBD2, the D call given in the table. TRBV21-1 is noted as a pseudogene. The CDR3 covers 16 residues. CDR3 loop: CASSKETESPRDEQFF. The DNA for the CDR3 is TGTGCCAGCAGCAAAGAAACGGAGAGCCCTAGGGATGAGCAGTTCTTC.

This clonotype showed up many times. The CDR3 here is CASSLEDRVSNQPQHF. Here the CDR3 DNA reads TGTGCCAGCAGTTTGGAGGACAGGGTGAGCAATCAGCCCCAGCATTTT. The J gene is TRBJ1-5, the V gene TRBV12-3 or TRBV12-4, with 8 bases that match TRBD1. This CDR3 spans 16 amino acids. The junction had 5 bases not matched to a gene; V was cut back by 3 bases and J by 1 base.